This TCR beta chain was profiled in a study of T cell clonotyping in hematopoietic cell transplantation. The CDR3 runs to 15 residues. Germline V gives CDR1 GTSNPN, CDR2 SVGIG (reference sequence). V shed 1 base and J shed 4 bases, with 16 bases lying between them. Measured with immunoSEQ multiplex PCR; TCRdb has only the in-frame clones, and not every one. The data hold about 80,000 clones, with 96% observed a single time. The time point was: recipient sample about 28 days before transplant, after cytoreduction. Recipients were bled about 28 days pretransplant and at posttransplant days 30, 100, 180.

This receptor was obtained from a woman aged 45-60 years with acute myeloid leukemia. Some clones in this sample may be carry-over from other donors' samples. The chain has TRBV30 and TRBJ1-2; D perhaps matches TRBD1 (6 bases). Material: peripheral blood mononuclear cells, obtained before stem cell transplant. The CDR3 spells CAWSGSPGQLYGYTF. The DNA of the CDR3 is TGTGCCTGGAGTGGTTCGCCCGGACAGCTCTATGGCTACACCTTC.